A selection of T cell receptor beta chains follows, all from one sample in a study of shared clonotypes between healthy human individuals. Only in-frame clones appear in the TCRdb table, and some are missing; sequencing was by immunoSEQ multiplex PCR. The data show about 2.4 million clones, 90% to 95% seen once. Specimen: naive CD4+ T cells sorted from blood. All receptors derive from a man aged 18 to 30 in good health. The CDR3 runs from the conserved cysteine through the conserved F or W. Each record gives: J gene, V gene, D gene, clone size, CDR3 protein, CDR3 DNA. The D gene is left open where the match is weak. Clone size is given for some rows only: seen once, a few or many times, or a class if the clone is expanded.

j_gene: TRBJ1-1; v_gene: TRBV21-1; d_gene: -; abundance: -; CDR3aa: CASSKARRAKTEAFF; CDR3nt: TGTGCCAGCAGCAAAGCAAGGAGGGCCAAGACTGAAGCTTTCTTT
j_gene: TRBJ2-7; v_gene: TRBV5-1; d_gene: TRBD2; abundance: -; CDR3aa: CASSASSGGGRLLTF; CDR3nt: TGCGCCAGCAGCGCTTCTAGCGGGGGGGGTAGGTTACTAACCTTC
j_gene: TRBJ2-4; v_gene: TRBV25-1; d_gene: TRBD1; abundance: -; CDR3aa: CASDRGNIQYF; CDR3nt: TGTGCCAGCGACAGGGGGAACATTCAGTACTTC
j_gene: TRBJ1-6; v_gene: TRBV30; d_gene: -; abundance: -; CDR3aa: CAWSVSGTSNSPLHF; CDR3nt: TGTGCCTGGAGTGTCTCCGGGACGTCCAATTCACCCCTCCACTTT
j_gene: TRBJ1-4; v_gene: TRBV7-2; d_gene: TRBD1; abundance: -; CDR3aa: CASSPGQGRGEKLFF; CDR3nt: TGTGCCAGCAGCCCCGGACAGGGACGGGGCGAAAAACTGTTTTTT
j_gene: TRBJ1-1; v_gene: TRBV19; d_gene: -; abundance: -; CDR3aa: CASSIDPGWTEAFF; CDR3nt: TGTGCCAGTAGTATAGACCCAGGTTGGACTGAAGCTTTCTTT
j_gene: TRBJ2-7; v_gene: TRBV6-5; d_gene: TRBD1; abundance: -; CDR3aa: CASSRNRGYEQYF; CDR3nt: TGTGCCAGCAGCCGAAACAGGGGTTACGAGCAGTACTTC
j_gene: TRBJ1-5; v_gene: TRBV5-5; d_gene: TRBD1; abundance: -; CDR3aa: CASTSRGPDSNQPQHF; CDR3nt: TGTGCCAGCACTTCTAGGGGGCCCGATAGCAATCAGCCCCAGCATTTT
j_gene: TRBJ1-1; v_gene: TRBV2; d_gene: -; abundance: -; CDR3aa: CASSPENTEAFF; CDR3nt: TGTGCCAGCAGTCCGGAGAACACTGAAGCTTTCTTT
j_gene: TRBJ1-2; v_gene: TRBV7-2; d_gene: -; abundance: -; CDR3aa: CASSLVLQRDGYTF; CDR3nt: TGTGCCAGCAGCTTAGTTTTACAAAGGGACGGCTACACCTTC
j_gene: TRBJ2-4; v_gene: TRBV19; d_gene: TRBD1; abundance: -; CDR3aa: CASRETGYSIQYF; CDR3nt: TGTGCCAGTAGGGAGACAGGGTATAGCATTCAGTACTTC
j_gene: TRBJ2-7; v_gene: TRBV6-5; d_gene: -; abundance: -; CDR3aa: CASSYSPGTEQYF; CDR3nt: TGTGCCAGCAGTTACTCGCCGGGAACCGAGCAGTACTTC
j_gene: TRBJ2-7; v_gene: TRBV7-6; d_gene: TRBD2; abundance: once; CDR3aa: CASSLWTSGSYEQYF; CDR3nt: TGTGCCAGCAGCCTTTGGACTAGCGGGAGTTACGAGCAGTACTTC
j_gene: TRBJ2-3; v_gene: TRBV6-5; d_gene: -; abundance: -; CDR3aa: CASSFSEITDTQYF; CDR3nt: TGTGCCAGCAGTTTCAGTGAAATCACAGATACGCAGTATTTT
j_gene: TRBJ1-2; v_gene: TRBV19; d_gene: -; abundance: -; CDR3aa: CASSMAGTSPNYGYTF; CDR3nt: TGTGCCAGTAGTATGGCAGGGACCTCTCCTAACTATGGCTACACCTTC
j_gene: TRBJ2-5; v_gene: TRBV5-4; d_gene: TRBD1; abundance: -; CDR3aa: CASSQGQGETQYF; CDR3nt: TGTGCCAGCAGCCAGGGACAGGGAGAGACCCAGTACTTC
j_gene: TRBJ1-3; v_gene: TRBV6-6; d_gene: -; abundance: -; CDR3aa: CASRGQQSGNTIYF; CDR3nt: TGTGCCAGCCGAGGACAGCAATCTGGAAACACCATATATTTT
j_gene: TRBJ2-1; v_gene: TRBV7-2; d_gene: TRBD1; abundance: few; CDR3aa: CASSQRGQGGNEQFF; CDR3nt: TGTGCCAGCAGCCAGAGGGGACAGGGTGGGAATGAGCAGTTCTTC
j_gene: TRBJ1-2; v_gene: TRBV4-1; d_gene: TRBD1; abundance: -; CDR3aa: CATQKVTGNYGYTF; CDR3nt: TGCGCCACGCAAAAAGTGACAGGGAACTATGGCTACACCTTC
j_gene: TRBJ2-5; v_gene: TRBV29-1; d_gene: -; abundance: once; CDR3aa: CSVDKTDQETQYF; CDR3nt: TGCAGCGTTGATAAAACAGACCAAGAGACCCAGTACTTC
j_gene: TRBJ2-3; v_gene: TRBV4-1; d_gene: -; abundance: -; CDR3aa: CASSRGSTDTQYF; CDR3nt: TGCGCCAGCAGCCGGGGCTCCACAGATACGCAGTATTTT
j_gene: TRBJ2-2; v_gene: TRBV10-3; d_gene: -; abundance: -; CDR3aa: CAISQTGNTGELFF; CDR3nt: TGTGCCATCAGTCAGACAGGGAACACCGGGGAGCTGTTTTTT
j_gene: TRBJ2-4; v_gene: TRBV7-2; d_gene: TRBD2; abundance: -; CDR3aa: CASSLQKREGLGDIQYF; CDR3nt: TGTGCCAGCAGCTTACAGAAGCGGGAGGGCTTAGGTGACATTCAGTACTTC
j_gene: TRBJ2-1; v_gene: TRBV11-2; d_gene: TRBD2; abundance: once; CDR3aa: CASSFEREGYNEQFF; CDR3nt: TGTGCCAGCAGCTTCGAGCGGGAGGGCTACAATGAGCAGTTCTTC
j_gene: TRBJ2-7; v_gene: TRBV10-2; d_gene: TRBD2; abundance: -; CDR3aa: CASSVIAGGEKTYEQYF; CDR3nt: TGCGCCAGCAGTGTGATAGCGGGAGGCGAAAAGACCTACGAGCAGTACTTC
j_gene: TRBJ2-1; v_gene: TRBV25-1; d_gene: TRBD2; abundance: -; CDR3aa: CASRAYPGGSYNEQFF; CDR3nt: TGTGCCAGCAGAGCCTATCCGGGGGGCTCCTACAATGAGCAGTTCTTC
j_gene: TRBJ1-1; v_gene: TRBV9; d_gene: TRBD1; abundance: -; CDR3aa: CASSVGHPQGATNTEAFF; CDR3nt: TGTGCCAGCAGCGTAGGGCATCCACAGGGGGCCACGAACACTGAAGCTTTCTTT
j_gene: TRBJ2-7; v_gene: TRBV10-1; d_gene: -; abundance: -; CDR3aa: CASSEPSTSGRSSYEQYF; CDR3nt: TGCGCCAGCAGTGAGCCCTCGACGTCCGGGCGGTCCTCCTACGAGCAGTACTTC
j_gene: TRBJ2-7; v_gene: TRBV4-1; d_gene: TRBD1; abundance: -; CDR3aa: CASSPNFGQGGGEQYF; CDR3nt: TGCGCCAGCAGCCCAAACTTTGGACAGGGAGGAGGCGAGCAGTACTTC
j_gene: TRBJ1-2; v_gene: TRBV7-8; d_gene: TRBD1; abundance: -; CDR3aa: CASSLEGTGSGYTF; CDR3nt: TGTGCCAGCAGCTTAGAGGGGACAGGGAGTGGCTACACCTTC
j_gene: TRBJ2-5; v_gene: TRBV7-3; d_gene: TRBD2; abundance: -; CDR3aa: CASSPGTSGSWQETQYF; CDR3nt: TGTGCCAGCAGCCCGGGGACTAGCGGGTCGTGGCAAGAGACCCAGTACTTC
j_gene: TRBJ2-1; v_gene: TRBV2; d_gene: TRBD2; abundance: -; CDR3aa: CASGLAGASRHNEQFF; CDR3nt: TGTGCCAGCGGGCTAGCGGGGGCCTCCCGACACAATGAGCAGTTCTTC
j_gene: TRBJ2-5; v_gene: TRBV11-3; d_gene: -; abundance: -; CDR3aa: CASSVGGQIQETQYF; CDR3nt: TGTGCCAGCAGCGTAGGAGGGCAGATCCAAGAGACCCAGTACTTC
j_gene: TRBJ2-1; v_gene: TRBV5-6; d_gene: -; abundance: -; CDR3aa: CASSLAVSSYNEQFF; CDR3nt: TGTGCCAGCAGCTTGGCCGTAAGCTCCTACAATGAGCAGTTCTTC
j_gene: TRBJ1-5; v_gene: TRBV5-3; d_gene: -; abundance: -; CDR3aa: CARSLLWGSSNQPQHF; CDR3nt: TGTGCCAGAAGCTTGTTGTGGGGTAGTAGCAATCAGCCCCAGCATTTT
j_gene: TRBJ2-2; v_gene: TRBV6-4; d_gene: TRBD2; abundance: -; CDR3aa: CASSVTSGATGELFF; CDR3nt: TGTGCCAGCAGTGTAACTAGCGGGGCAACCGGGGAGCTGTTTTTT
j_gene: TRBJ2-7; v_gene: TRBV6-5; d_gene: -; abundance: -; CDR3aa: CASSSPGTSVYEQYF; CDR3nt: TGTGCCAGCAGCTCCCCCGGGACTTCGGTCTACGAGCAGTACTTC
j_gene: TRBJ1-6; v_gene: TRBV27; d_gene: -; abundance: -; CDR3aa: CASSLLHVDSPLHF; CDR3nt: TGTGCCAGCAGTTTACTACATGTGGATTCACCCCTCCACTTT
j_gene: TRBJ1-2; v_gene: TRBV9; d_gene: TRBD1; abundance: -; CDR3aa: CASSTRQGDYGYTF; CDR3nt: TGTGCCAGCAGCACAAGACAGGGGGACTATGGCTACACCTTC
j_gene: TRBJ2-5; v_gene: TRBV10-3; d_gene: -; abundance: -; CDR3aa: CATGTEGETQYF; CDR3nt: TGTGCCACCGGGACCGAGGGGGAGACCCAGTACTTC
j_gene: TRBJ1-2; v_gene: TRBV2; d_gene: TRBD1; abundance: -; CDR3aa: CASSLGGQSNYGYTF; CDR3nt: TGTGCCAGCAGTTTGGGGGGACAGTCGAACTATGGCTACACCTTC
j_gene: TRBJ2-7; v_gene: TRBV6-5; d_gene: TRBD1; abundance: -; CDR3aa: CASTRDRGQGEQYF; CDR3nt: TGTGCCAGCACCCGAGACAGGGGGCAAGGAGAGCAGTACTTC
j_gene: TRBJ2-7; v_gene: TRBV19; d_gene: TRBD2; abundance: -; CDR3aa: CASSTGLAGGAYEQYF; CDR3nt: TGTGCCAGTAGTACCGGACTAGCGGGGGGTGCTTACGAGCAGTACTTC
j_gene: TRBJ1-5; v_gene: TRBV9; d_gene: -; abundance: -; CDR3aa: CASSVEGNNQPQHF; CDR3nt: TGTGCCAGCAGCGTAGAGGGGAACAATCAGCCCCAGCATTTT
j_gene: TRBJ2-1; v_gene: TRBV28; d_gene: TRBD2; abundance: -; CDR3aa: CASRTGTSGTYNEQFF; CDR3nt: TGTGCCAGCAGAACCGGGACTAGCGGGACATACAATGAGCAGTTCTTC
j_gene: TRBJ2-2; v_gene: TRBV19; d_gene: TRBD2; abundance: few; CDR3aa: CASSRTPSSGRAYTGELFF; CDR3nt: TGTGCCAGTAGTAGAACCCCGAGTAGCGGGAGGGCCTACACCGGGGAGCTGTTTTTT
j_gene: TRBJ2-1; v_gene: TRBV18; d_gene: -; abundance: -; CDR3aa: CASSPRDLGTNEQFF; CDR3nt: TGTGCCAGCTCACCACGGGACCTTGGAACAAATGAGCAGTTCTTC
j_gene: TRBJ2-7; v_gene: TRBV5-1; d_gene: -; abundance: -; CDR3aa: CASSPGASTAYEQYF; CDR3nt: TGCGCCAGCAGCCCCGGGGCTTCCACAGCCTACGAGCAGTACTTC
j_gene: TRBJ1-1; v_gene: TRBV5-8; d_gene: -; abundance: -; CDR3aa: CASSWGLMNTEAFF; CDR3nt: TGTGCCAGCAGCTGGGGACTCATGAACACTGAAGCTTTCTTT
j_gene: TRBJ2-7; v_gene: TRBV5-1; d_gene: TRBD2; abundance: -; CDR3aa: CASSLASSPGTSEQYF; CDR3nt: TGCGCCAGCAGCTTGGCGAGTTCACCCGGGACTAGCGAGCAGTACTTC